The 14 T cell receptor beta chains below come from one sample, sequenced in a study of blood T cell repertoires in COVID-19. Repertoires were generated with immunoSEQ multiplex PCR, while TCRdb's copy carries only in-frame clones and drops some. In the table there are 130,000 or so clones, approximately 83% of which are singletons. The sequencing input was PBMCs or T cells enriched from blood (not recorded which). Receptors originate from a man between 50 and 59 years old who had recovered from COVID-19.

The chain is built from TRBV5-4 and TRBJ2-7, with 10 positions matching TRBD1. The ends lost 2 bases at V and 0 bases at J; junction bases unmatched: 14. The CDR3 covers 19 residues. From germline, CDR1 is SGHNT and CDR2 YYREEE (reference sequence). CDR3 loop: CASSFIGQGGYRLSYEQYF. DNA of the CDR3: TGTGCCAGCAGCTTTATCGGACAGGGGGGCTACCGCCTCTCCTACGAGCAGTACTTC.

DNA of the CDR3: TGTGCCAGCAGTTCTCACGAGGGACTGAGGAGCAATCAGCCCCAGCATTTT. This codes for CASSSHEGLRSNQPQHF. V and J are TRBV28 and TRBJ1-5, with D maybe TRBD1 (5 bases). The CDR3 is 17 residues long. Looked up from germline, CDR1 is MDHEN and CDR2 is SYDVKM. V lost 4 bases to trimming and J lost 1 base, with 17 bases between them.

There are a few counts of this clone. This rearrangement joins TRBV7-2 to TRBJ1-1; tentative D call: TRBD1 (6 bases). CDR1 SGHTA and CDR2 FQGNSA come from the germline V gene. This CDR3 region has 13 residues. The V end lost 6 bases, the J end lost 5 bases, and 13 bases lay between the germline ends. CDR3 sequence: CASRQTGYTEAFF. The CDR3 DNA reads TGTGCCAGCAGGCAAACAGGGTATACTGAAGCTTTCTTT.

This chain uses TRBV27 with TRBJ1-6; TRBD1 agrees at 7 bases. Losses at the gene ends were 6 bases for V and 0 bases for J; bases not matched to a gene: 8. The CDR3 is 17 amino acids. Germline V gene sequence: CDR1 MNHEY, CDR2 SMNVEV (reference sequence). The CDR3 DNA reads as TGTGCCAGCAGCCGAGGACAGGAGGGCTCCTATAATTCACCCCTCCACTTT. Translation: CASSRGQEGSYNSPLHF.

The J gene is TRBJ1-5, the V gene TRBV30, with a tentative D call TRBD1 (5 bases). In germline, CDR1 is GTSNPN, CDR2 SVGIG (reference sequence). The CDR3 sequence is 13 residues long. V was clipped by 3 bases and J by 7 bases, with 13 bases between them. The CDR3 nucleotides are TGTGCCTGGAGCTCACGCAGGGAACAGCCCCAGCATTTT. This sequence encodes CAWSSRREQPQHF.

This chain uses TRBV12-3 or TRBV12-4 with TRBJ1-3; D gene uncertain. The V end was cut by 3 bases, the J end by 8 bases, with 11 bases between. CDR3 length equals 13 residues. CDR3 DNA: TGTGCCAGCAGTTTGAGGCAGATTGACACCATATATTTT. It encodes CASSLRQIDTIYF.

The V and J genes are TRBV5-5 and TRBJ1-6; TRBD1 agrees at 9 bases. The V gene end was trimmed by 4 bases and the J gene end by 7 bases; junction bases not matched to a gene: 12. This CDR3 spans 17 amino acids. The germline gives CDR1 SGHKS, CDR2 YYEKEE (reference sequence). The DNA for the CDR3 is TGTGCCAGCAGCCTAGAGCTTCGGGACAGGGTGAATTCACCCCTCCACTTT. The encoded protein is CASSLELRDRVNSPLHF.

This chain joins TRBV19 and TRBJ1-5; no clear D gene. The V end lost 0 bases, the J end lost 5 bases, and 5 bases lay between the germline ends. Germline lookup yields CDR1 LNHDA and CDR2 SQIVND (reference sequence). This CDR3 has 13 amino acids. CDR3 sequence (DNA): TGTGCCAGTAGTATAGAACTTCATCAGCCCCAGCATTTT. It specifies CASSIELHQPQHF.

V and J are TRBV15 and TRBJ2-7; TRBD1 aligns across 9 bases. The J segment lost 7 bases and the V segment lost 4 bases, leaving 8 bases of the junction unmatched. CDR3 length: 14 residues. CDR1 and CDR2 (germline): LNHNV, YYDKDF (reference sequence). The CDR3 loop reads CATSTPGQGKEQYF. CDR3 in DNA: TGTGCCACCAGCACACCGGGACAGGGAAAGGAGCAGTACTTC.

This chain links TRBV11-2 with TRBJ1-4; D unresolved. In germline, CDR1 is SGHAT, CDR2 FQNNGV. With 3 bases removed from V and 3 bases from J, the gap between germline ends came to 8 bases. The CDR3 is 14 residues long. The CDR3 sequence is CASSLERANEKLFF. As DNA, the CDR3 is TGTGCCAGCAGCTTGGAGAGGGCTAATGAAAAACTGTTTTTT.

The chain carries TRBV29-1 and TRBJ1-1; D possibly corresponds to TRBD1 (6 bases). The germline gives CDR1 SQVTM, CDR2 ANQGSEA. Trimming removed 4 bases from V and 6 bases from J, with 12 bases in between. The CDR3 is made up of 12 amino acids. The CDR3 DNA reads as TGCAGCGTTGCTCAGGGGAGGGCTGAAGCTTTCTTT. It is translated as CSVAQGRAEAFF. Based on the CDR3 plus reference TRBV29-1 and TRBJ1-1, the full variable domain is SAVISQKPSRDICQRGTSLTIQCQVDSQVTMMFWYRQQPGQSLTLIATANQGSEATYESGFVIDKFPISRPNLTFSTLTVSNMSPEDSSIYLCSVAQGRAEAFFGQGTRLTVV.

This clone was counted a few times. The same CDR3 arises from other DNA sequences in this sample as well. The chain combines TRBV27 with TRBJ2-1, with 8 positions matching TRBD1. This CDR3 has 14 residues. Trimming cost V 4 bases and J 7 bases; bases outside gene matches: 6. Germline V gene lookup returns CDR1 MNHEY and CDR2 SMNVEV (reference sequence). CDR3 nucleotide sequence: TGTGCCAGCAGTTCCGGGACAGGTAATAATGAGCAGTTCTTC. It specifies CASSSGTGNNEQFF.

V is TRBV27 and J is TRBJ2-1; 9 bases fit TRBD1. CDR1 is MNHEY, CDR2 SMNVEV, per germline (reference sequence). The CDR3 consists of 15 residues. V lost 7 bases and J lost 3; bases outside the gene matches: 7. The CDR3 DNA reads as TGTGCCAGCAAATGGGGGACAGGGTTCTACAATGAGCAGTTCTTC. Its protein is CASKWGTGFYNEQFF.

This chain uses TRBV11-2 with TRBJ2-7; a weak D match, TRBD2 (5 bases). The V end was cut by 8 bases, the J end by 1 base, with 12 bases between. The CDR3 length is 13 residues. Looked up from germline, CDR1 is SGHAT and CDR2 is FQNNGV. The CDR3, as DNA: TGTGCCAGCGGGCGGGCAGAATCCTACGAGCAGTACTTC. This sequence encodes CASGRAESYEQYF. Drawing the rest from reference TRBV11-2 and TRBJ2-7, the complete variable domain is EAGVAQSPRYKIIEKRQSVAFWCNPISGHATLYWYQQILGQGPKLLIQFQNNGVVDDSQLPKDRFSAERLKGVDSTLKIQPAKLEDSAVYLCASGRAESYEQYFGPGTRLTVT.